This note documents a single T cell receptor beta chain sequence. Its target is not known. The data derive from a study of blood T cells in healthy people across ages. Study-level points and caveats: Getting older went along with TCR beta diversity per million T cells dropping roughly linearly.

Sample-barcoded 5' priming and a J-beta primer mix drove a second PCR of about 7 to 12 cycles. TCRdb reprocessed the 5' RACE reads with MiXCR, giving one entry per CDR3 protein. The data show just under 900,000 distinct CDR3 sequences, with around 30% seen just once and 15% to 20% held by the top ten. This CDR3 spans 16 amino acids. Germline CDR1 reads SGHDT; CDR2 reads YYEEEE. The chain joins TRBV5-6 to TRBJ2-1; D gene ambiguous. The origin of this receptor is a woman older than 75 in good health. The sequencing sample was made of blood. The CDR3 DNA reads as TGTGTCGGCAGCTTGGCCGAGGTGGTACCCCTCAATGAGCAGTTCTTC. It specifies CVGSLAEVVPLNEQFF.